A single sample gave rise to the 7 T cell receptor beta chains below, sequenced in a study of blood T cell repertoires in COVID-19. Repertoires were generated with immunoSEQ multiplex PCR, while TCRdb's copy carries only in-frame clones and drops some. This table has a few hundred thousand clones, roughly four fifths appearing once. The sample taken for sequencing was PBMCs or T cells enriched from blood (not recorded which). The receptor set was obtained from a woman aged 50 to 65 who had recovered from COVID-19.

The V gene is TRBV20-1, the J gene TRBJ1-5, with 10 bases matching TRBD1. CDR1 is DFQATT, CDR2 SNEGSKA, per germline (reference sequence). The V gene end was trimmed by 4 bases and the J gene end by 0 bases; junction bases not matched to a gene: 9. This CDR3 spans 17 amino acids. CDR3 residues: CSANDRDRGYSNQPQHF. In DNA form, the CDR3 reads TGCAGTGCTAATGACCGGGACAGGGGCTATAGCAATCAGCCCCAGCATTTT.

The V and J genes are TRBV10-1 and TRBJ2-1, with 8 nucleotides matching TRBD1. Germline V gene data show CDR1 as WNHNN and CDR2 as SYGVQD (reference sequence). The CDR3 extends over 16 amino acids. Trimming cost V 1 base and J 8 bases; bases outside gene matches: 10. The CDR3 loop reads CASSECPDRGGDEQFF. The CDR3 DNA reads TGCGCCAGCAGTGAGTGCCCCGACAGGGGCGGGGATGAGCAGTTCTTC.

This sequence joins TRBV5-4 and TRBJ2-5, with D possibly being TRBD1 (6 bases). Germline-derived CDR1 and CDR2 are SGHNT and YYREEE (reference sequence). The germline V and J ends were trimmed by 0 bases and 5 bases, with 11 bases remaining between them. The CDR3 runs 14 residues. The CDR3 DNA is TGTGCCAGCAGCTTGGAGGGGGTCTGGGAGACCCAGTACTTC. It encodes CASSLEGVWETQYF.

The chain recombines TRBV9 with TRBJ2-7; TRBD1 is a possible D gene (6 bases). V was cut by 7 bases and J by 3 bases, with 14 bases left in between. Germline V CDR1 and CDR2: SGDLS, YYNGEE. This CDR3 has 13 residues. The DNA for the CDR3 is TGTGCCAGCGGGGTGGGGGCGGGCTACGAGCAGTACTTC. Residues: CASGVGAGYEQYF.

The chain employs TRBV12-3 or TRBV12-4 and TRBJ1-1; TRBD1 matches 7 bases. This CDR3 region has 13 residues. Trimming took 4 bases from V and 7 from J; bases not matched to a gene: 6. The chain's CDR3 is CASSSTGDGEAFF. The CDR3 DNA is TGTGCCAGCAGTTCAACAGGGGATGGTGAAGCTTTCTTT.

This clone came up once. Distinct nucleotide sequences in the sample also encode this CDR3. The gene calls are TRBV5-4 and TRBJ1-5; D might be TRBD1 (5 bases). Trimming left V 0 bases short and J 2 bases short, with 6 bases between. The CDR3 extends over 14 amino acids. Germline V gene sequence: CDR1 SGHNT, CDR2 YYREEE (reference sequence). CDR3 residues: CASSLGGGNQPQHF. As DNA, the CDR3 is TGTGCCAGCAGCTTGGGGGGCGGCAATCAGCCCCAGCATTTT. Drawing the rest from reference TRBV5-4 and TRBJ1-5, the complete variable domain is ETGVTQSPTHLIKTRGQQVTLRCSSQSGHNTVSWYQQALGQGPQFIFQYYREEENGRGNFPPRFSGLQFPNYSSELNVNALELDDSALYLCASSLGGGNQPQHFGDGTRLSIL.

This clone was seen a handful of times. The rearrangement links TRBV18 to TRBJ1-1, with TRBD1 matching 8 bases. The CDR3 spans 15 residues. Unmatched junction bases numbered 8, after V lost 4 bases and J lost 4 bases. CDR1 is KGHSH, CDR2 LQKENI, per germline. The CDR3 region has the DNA TGTGCCAGCTCACTAAAGACAGGGGAGGCCACTGAAGCTTTCTTT. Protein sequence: CASSLKTGEATEAFF.